These 19 T cell receptor beta chains were sequenced from one sample in a study of cytomegalovirus exposure and HLA in healthy donors. 60 Vbeta and 13 Jbeta primers were used in PCR. The data were produced by immunoSEQ multiplex PCR, yet TCRdb's version contains in-frame clones alone and is incomplete. The sample lists 150,000 to 200,000 clones, around 64% occurring once. Sequencing was done on a sample of PBMCs. The receptors stem from a woman between 25 and 40 years old in good health and CMV-seronegative.

This sequence joins TRBV4-3 and TRBJ2-3; TRBD1 might be the D (6 bases). V lost 0 bases to trimming and J lost 4 bases, with 17 bases between them. The CDR3 contains 17 residues. Germline CDR1 LGHNA, CDR2 YSLEER. The CDR3 is CASSQDSRGLLSDTQYF. In DNA form, the CDR3 reads TGCGCCAGCAGCCAAGATAGCAGGGGTCTCTTGTCAGATACGCAGTATTTT.

The CDR3: CASSLRGYEQYF. The CDR3 coding sequence is TGTGCCAGCAGCTTAAGGGGGTATGAGCAGTACTTC. J is TRBJ2-5 and V is TRBV13; weak D call: TRBD1 (6 bases). The V gene's germline CDR1 is PRHDT and CDR2 FYEKMQ (reference sequence). The CDR3 has 12 amino acids. Deletions cut 2 bases from V and 11 bases from J, with 12 bases between.

This clone appeared a single time. The chain has TRBV19 and TRBJ2-1; perhaps TRBD2 as D (5 bases). The CDR3 consists of 14 residues. Trimming took off 5 bases at V and 3 bases at J, with 11 bases between the two ends. Germline V lookup: CDR1 LNHDA, CDR2 SQIVND (reference sequence). CDR3 bases: TGTGCCAGTAGTTCCAGCGGATACTACAATGAGCAGTTCTTC. Its translation: CASSSSGYYNEQFF.

J is TRBJ1-2 and V is TRBV5-4; 11 bases match TRBD1. CDR3 size: 15 residues. Trimming cost V 0 bases and J 8 bases; bases outside gene matches: 6. Germline lookup yields CDR1 SGHNT and CDR2 YYREEE (reference sequence). In DNA, the CDR3 is TGTGCCAGCAGCTTGGGGACAGGGGGCGGAATCGGCTACACCTTC. It translates to CASSLGTGGGIGYTF.

This chain links TRBV4-3 with TRBJ1-5; 9 positions agree with TRBD1. Germline trimming cut 2 bases from V and 4 bases from J; bases unmatched to any gene: 3. The germline V gene encodes CDR1 LGHNA and CDR2 YSLEER. The CDR3 is made up of 15 amino acids. The CDR3 region has the DNA TGCGCCAGCAGCCAATGGACAGGGGCAAATCAGCCCCAGCATTTT. Translated, it gives CASSQWTGANQPQHF.

V usage is TRBV29-1 and J usage is TRBJ1-1; tentative D call: TRBD1 (6 bases). V was pared by 2 bases and J by 5 bases, with 12 bases between. This CDR3 comprises 13 residues. CDR1 is SQVTM, CDR2 ANQGSEA, per germline. CDR3 DNA sequence: TGCAGCGTTGAATCAGGGGTTGGGACTGAAGCTTTCTTT. Amino acids: CSVESGVGTEAFF.

The CDR3 bases are TGCAGCGTGGCCACTAGCGTACGCACAGATACGCAGTATTTT. This sequence encodes CSVATSVRTDTQYF. This chain connects TRBV29-1 to TRBJ2-3, with 7 bases aligning to TRBD2. The CDR3 length is 14 residues. Germline CDR1 reads SQVTM; CDR2 reads ANQGSEA. Unmatched junction bases numbered 7, after V lost 6 bases and J lost 1 base.

This chain uses TRBV28 with TRBJ2-7; 9 bases agree with TRBD1. The ends lost 2 bases at V and 4 bases at J; junction bases unmatched: 3. CDR1 is MDHEN, CDR2 SYDVKM, per germline. This CDR3 has 14 residues. The CDR3 DNA sequence: TGTGCCAGCAGTTTACAGGGACAGGGTTACGAGCAGTACTTC. Translation: CASSLQGQGYEQYF.

The rearrangement uses TRBV19 and TRBJ1-5, with TRBD1 identical over 12 bases. J was trimmed by 1 base and V by 5 bases; bases with no gene match: 12. The CDR3 contains 19 residues. Germline lookup yields CDR1 LNHDA and CDR2 SQIVND (reference sequence). CDR3 DNA sequence: TGTGCCAGTAGTTCCTCTCCGGGACAGGGGGCGATCAGCAATCAGCCCCAGCATTTT. Translating gives CASSSSPGQGAISNQPQHF. The full variable domain, in which reference TRBV19 and TRBJ1-5 provide the parts outside the CDR3, is DGGITQSPKYLFRKEGQNVTLSCEQNLNHDAMYWYRQDPGQGLRLIYYSQIVNDFQKGDIAEGYSVSREKKESFPLTVTSAQKNPTAFYLCASSSSPGQGAISNQPQHFGDGTRLSIL.

This rearrangement joins TRBV5-3 to TRBJ2-2; possible D gene TRBD2, 5 bases. TRBV5-3 falls under the ORF class, with uncertain function. The V end lost 0 bases, the J end lost 1 base, and 13 bases lay between the germline ends. This CDR3 spans 17 amino acids. This CDR3 is CARSLACVGENTGELFF. In DNA form, the CDR3 reads TGTGCCAGAAGCTTGGCCTGCGTGGGAGAGAACACCGGGGAGCTGTTTTTT.

The chain uses TRBV29-1 and TRBJ2-1, with 13 bases lining up with TRBD2. Germline trimming cut 3 bases from V and 6 bases from J; bases unmatched to any gene: 5. The CDR3 covers 15 residues. The V gene's germline CDR1 is SQVTM and CDR2 ANQGSEA. CDR3 nucleotides: TGCAGCGTTGAGCCAACTAGCGGGGGGGCCAATGAGCAGTTCTTC. Translated: CSVEPTSGGANEQFF.

The gene calls are TRBV28 and TRBJ1-5, with TRBD1 matching 7 bases. Germline CDR1 is MDHEN and CDR2 is SYDVKM. The CDR3 spans 16 residues. The V and J ends lost 8 bases and 1 base, in that order; junction bases with no gene match: 11. The CDR3 region is CASHLPGQISNQPQHF. The CDR3 bases are TGTGCCAGCCACCTACCGGGACAGATCAGCAATCAGCCCCAGCATTTT.

The genes are TRBV6-5 and TRBJ1-1, with D possibly TRBD1 on 5 matching bases. V was trimmed by 0 bases and J by 3 bases, leaving 11 bases between them. This CDR3 contains 15 residues. Per germline, CDR1 MNHEY and CDR2 SVGAGI. The CDR3 reads CASSYSRIGDTEAFF. DNA for the CDR3: TGTGCCAGCAGTTACTCCAGAATAGGGGACACTGAAGCTTTCTTT.

The chain is built from TRBV10-2 and TRBJ1-6; TRBD1 agrees at 9 bases. This CDR3 contains 16 residues. V gave up 5 bases and J gave up 8 bases; unmatched junction bases: 10. CDR1 and CDR2 from the germline V gene are WSHSY and SAAADI. Here the CDR3 reads CASSPGTGRFDSPLHF. As DNA, the CDR3 is TGCGCCAGCAGTCCCGGGACAGGGCGTTTTGATTCACCCCTCCACTTT.

This clone was observed a handful of times. The chain combines TRBV7-2 with TRBJ1-6; TRBD1 aligns across 7 bases. Germline loops: CDR1 SGHTA, CDR2 FQGNSA. J lost 7 bases, V lost 5 bases, and 2 bases had no gene match. This CDR3 comprises 13 residues. The DNA of the CDR3 is TGTGCCAGCAGCCGACAGGGCAATTCACCCCTCCACTTT. Amino acids: CASSRQGNSPLHF.

The chain carries TRBV7-9 and TRBJ2-1, with 7 bases lining up with TRBD2. The CDR3 length is 14 residues. The germline V gene has CDR1 SEHNR and CDR2 FQNEAQ (reference sequence). V gave up 3 bases and J gave up 8 bases; unmatched junction bases: 7. The CDR3 DNA is TGTGCCAGCAGCTTCTGGCACCGGGGGGATGAGCAGTTCTTC. Its translation is CASSFWHRGDEQFF.

The rearrangement joins TRBV4-1 to TRBJ2-7, with 7 bases identical to TRBD2. V was clipped by 3 bases and J by 4 bases; unmatched bases: 6. The V gene's germline CDR1 is MGHRA and CDR2 YSYEKL. The CDR3 contains 14 residues. CDR3: CASSHGLVTYEQYF. In nucleotides, the CDR3 is TGCGCCAGCAGCCACGGACTAGTTACTTACGAGCAGTACTTC.

V is TRBV18 and J is TRBJ1-2, with TRBD1 matching over 7 bases. The CDR3 has 14 amino acids. Germline CDR1 KGHSH, CDR2 LQKENI. The trim removed 0 bases at V and 7 bases at J, leaving 5 bases unmatched. CDR3 in amino acids: CASSPPFRDSGYTF. The CDR3 nucleotides are TGTGCCAGCTCACCACCGTTCCGGGACAGTGGCTACACCTTC.

V is TRBV19 and J is TRBJ2-7, with a weak D call TRBD1 (6 bases). CDR3 size: 15 residues. V dropped 5 bases and J dropped 4 bases, with 18 bases sitting between them. Per germline, CDR1 LNHDA and CDR2 SQIVND (reference sequence). The CDR3 bases are TGTGCCAGTAGTCTCGCAGAGACAGGTCGGTACGAGCAGTACTTC. Translated, it gives CASSLAETGRYEQYF.